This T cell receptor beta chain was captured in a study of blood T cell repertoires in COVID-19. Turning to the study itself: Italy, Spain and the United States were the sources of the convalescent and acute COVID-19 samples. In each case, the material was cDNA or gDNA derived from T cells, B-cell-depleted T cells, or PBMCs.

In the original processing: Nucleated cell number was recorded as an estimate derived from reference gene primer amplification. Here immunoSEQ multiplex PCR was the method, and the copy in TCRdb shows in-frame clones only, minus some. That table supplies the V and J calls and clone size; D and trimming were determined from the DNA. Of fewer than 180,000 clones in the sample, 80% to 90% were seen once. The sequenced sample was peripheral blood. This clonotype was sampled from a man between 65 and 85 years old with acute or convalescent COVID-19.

CDR3: CASSLISSVVEQYF. CDR3 nucleotides: TGTGCCAGCAGCTTAATCTCCTCCGTCGTCGAGCAGTACTTC. The chain carries TRBV7-9 and TRBJ2-7, with D unresolved. The germline gives CDR1 SEHNR, CDR2 FQNEAQ (reference sequence). The CDR3 contains 14 residues. Trimming took 2 bases from V and 6 from J, leaving 14 bases between them.